The text below deals with one T cell receptor (beta chain). The sample comes from a study of blood T cell repertoires in COVID-19. Assay: immunoSEQ multiplex PCR; the TCRdb copy retains only in-frame clones and omits some. The sample consists of 230,000 or so clones, approximately 84% of them appearing once. This TCR came from a man in his fifties with active or convalescent COVID-19. Sample: peripheral blood.

The CDR3 region is CASSVDPGVAGELFF. In DNA, the CDR3 is TGTGCCAGCAGCGTAGACCCCGGGGTGGCCGGGGAGCTGTTTTTT. The chain couples TRBV9 to TRBJ2-2; D possibly corresponds to TRBD2 (5 bases). Germline V gene data show CDR1 as SGDLS and CDR2 as YYNGEE. Trimming took 0 bases from V and 6 from J, leaving 12 bases between them. This CDR3 has 15 residues.